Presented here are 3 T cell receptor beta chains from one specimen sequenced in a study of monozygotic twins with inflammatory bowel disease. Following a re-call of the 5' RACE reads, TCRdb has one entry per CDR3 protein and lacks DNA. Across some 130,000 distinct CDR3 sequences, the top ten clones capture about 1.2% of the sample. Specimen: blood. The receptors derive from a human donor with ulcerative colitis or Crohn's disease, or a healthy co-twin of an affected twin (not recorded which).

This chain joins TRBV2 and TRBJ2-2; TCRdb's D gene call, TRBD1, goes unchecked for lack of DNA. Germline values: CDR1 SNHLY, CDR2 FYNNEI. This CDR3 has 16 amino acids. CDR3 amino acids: CANSDQAGGITGELFF.

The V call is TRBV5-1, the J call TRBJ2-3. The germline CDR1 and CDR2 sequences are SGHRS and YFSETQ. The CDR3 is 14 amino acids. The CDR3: CASSTGTSPDTQYF.

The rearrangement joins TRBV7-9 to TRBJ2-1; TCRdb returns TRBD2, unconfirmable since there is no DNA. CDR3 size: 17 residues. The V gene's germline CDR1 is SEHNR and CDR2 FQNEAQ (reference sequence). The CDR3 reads CASSPLAGGSSYNEQFF.